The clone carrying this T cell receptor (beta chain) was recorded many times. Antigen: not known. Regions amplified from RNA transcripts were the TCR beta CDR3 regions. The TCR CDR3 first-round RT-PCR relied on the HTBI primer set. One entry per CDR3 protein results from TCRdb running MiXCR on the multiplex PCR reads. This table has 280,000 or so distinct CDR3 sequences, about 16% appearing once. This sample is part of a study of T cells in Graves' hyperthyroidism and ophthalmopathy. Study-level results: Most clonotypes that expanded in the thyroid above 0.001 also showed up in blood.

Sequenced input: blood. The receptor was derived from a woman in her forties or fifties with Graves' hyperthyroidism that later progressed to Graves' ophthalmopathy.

The CDR3 sequence: CASSLEVAGGRKQYF. CDR3 DNA: TGTGCCAGCAGCTTGGAGGTAGCGGGAGGCCGTAAGCAGTACTTC. V usage is TRBV5-5 and J usage is TRBJ2-7; 10 nucleotides line up with TRBD2. CDR3 size: 15 residues. Germline V gives CDR1 SGHKS, CDR2 YYEKEE (reference sequence). Trimming took 0 bases from V and 8 from J; bases not matched to a gene: 8. The variable domain in full, with the rest retrieved from reference TRBV5-5 and TRBJ2-7, is DAGVTQSPTHLIKTRGQQVTLRCSPISGHKSVSWYQQVLGQGPQFIFQYYEKEERGRGNFPDRFSARQFPNYSSELNVNALLLGDSALYLCASSLEVAGGRKQYFGPGTRLTVT.